The 26 T cell receptor beta chains reported below all come from one sample, sequenced in a study of cytomegalovirus exposure and HLA in healthy donors (dated by TCRdb to the late 2010s). The library was generated by the immunoSEQ multiplex PCR assay. The multiplex PCR relied on a mix of 60 forward primers for TCR Vbeta segments and 13 reverse primers for TCR Jbeta segments. TCRdb re-hosts the immuneACCESS table, in-frame sequences only. Its copies lack some clones; in the studies checked, an unresolved V gene accounts for under half of them, and the cause for the rest is not known. For this sample there are over 150,000 clones; around 81% appear just once. Clones ranked in the top ten supply around 13% of the sample. The sequenced sample was PBMCs. These receptors were taken from a woman between 45 and 65 years old in good health and CMV-seronegative.

As concerns this clone: Sequence at one end of the junction differs from germline and may be a read error. The chain couples TRBV5-4 to TRBJ2-7; no definite D call. The CDR3 has 13 amino acids. The germline CDR1 and CDR2 sequences are SGHNT and YYREEE (reference sequence). The CDR3 region is CVSSPIGGYEQYF. DNA of the CDR3: TGTGTCAGCAGCCCTATTGGTGGCTACGAGCAGTACTTC.

The chain uses TRBV5-1 and TRBJ1-1, with unresolved D. The germline gives CDR1 SGHRS, CDR2 YFSETQ. The V end was cut by 4 bases, the J end by 2 bases, with 12 bases between. The CDR3 extends over 14 amino acids. The CDR3 region is CASSPVTPNTEAFF. The CDR3 DNA reads TGCGCCAGCAGCCCCGTGACACCAAACACTGAAGCTTTCTTT.

CDR3 residues: CASSLNRVQETQYF. The CDR3 DNA reads TGTGCCAGCAGCTTAAACAGGGTCCAAGAGACCCAGTACTTC. The V gene is TRBV7-2, the J gene TRBJ2-5, with TRBD1 as a possible D gene (6 bases). Trimming stripped 2 bases from V and 1 base from J, with 8 bases between. Per germline, CDR1 SGHTA and CDR2 FQGNSA. The length of the CDR3 is 14 residues.

In this sample, this clone turned up once. The rearrangement uses TRBV6-5 and TRBJ2-1; TRBD1 matches at 8 bases. Germline lookup yields CDR1 MNHEY and CDR2 SVGAGI. The ends lost 2 bases at V and 9 bases at J; junction bases unmatched: 6. The CDR3 loop spans 14 amino acids. Written as DNA, the CDR3 is TGTGCCAGCAGTTACCGGACAGGGCAAAGTGAGCAGTTCTTC. This translates into CASSYRTGQSEQFF.

V and J are TRBV6-5 and TRBJ2-7; 12 bases fit TRBD2. CDR1 and CDR2 (germline): MNHEY, SVGAGI. The CDR3 spans 14 residues. V lost 6 bases to trimming and J lost 2 bases; unmatched junction nucleotides: 2. CDR3: CASRSSGRAYEQYF. The CDR3 bases are TGTGCCAGCAGGTCTAGCGGGAGGGCCTACGAGCAGTACTTC.

This clone showed up just once. This chain connects TRBV4-3 to TRBJ2-7, with TRBD2 matching 13 bases. Germline lookup yields CDR1 LGHNA and CDR2 YSLEER. V lost 1 base, J lost 4 bases, and 10 bases stayed unmatched. The CDR3 totals 18 residues. The CDR3 region has the DNA TGCGCCAGCAGCCAAGCCCTGACTAGCGGGAGGTTTTATTACGAGCAGTACTTC. The encoded protein is CASSQALTSGRFYYEQYF.

The J gene is TRBJ2-1, the V gene TRBV5-1, with TRBD1 matching 10 bases. The CDR3 consists of 13 residues. Looked up from germline, CDR1 is SGHRS and CDR2 is YFSETQ. Trimming at V came to 5 bases and at J to 8 bases, leaving 4 bases not matched to a gene. The CDR3 is CASRRTGGDEQFF. The CDR3 DNA reads as TGCGCCAGCAGGAGGACAGGGGGGGATGAGCAGTTCTTC.

This clone was picked up a small number of times. V and J are TRBV5-4 and TRBJ1-2; 9 bases are a match to TRBD1. V shed 4 bases, J shed 6 bases, and the junction held 10 bases outside the gene matches. Germline assignment: CDR1 SGHNT and CDR2 YYREEE (reference sequence). The CDR3 spans 15 residues. The DNA for the CDR3 is TGTGCCAGCAGCCTCAGCCGGAGGACAGGGGATGGCTACACCTTC. Its translation is CASSLSRRTGDGYTF.

A few counts support this clone. The gene calls are TRBV14 and TRBJ2-7; unclear D gene. The V end was cut by 1 base, the J end by 2 bases, with 3 bases between. CDR3 size: 12 residues. CDR1 and CDR2 (germline): SGHDN, FVKESK. Here the CDR3 reads CASSQAPYEQYF. CDR3 in DNA: TGTGCCAGCAGCCAAGCTCCCTACGAGCAGTACTTC.

This chain uses TRBV7-2 with TRBJ2-7; 10 bases are a match to TRBD1. V shed 0 bases and J 4 bases; nucleotides not matched to a gene: 6. CDR1 is SGHTA, CDR2 FQGNSA, per germline. The CDR3 runs to 16 residues. The CDR3 DNA is TGTGCCAGCAGCTTAGCCCCGACAGGGGGCTTATACGAGCAGTACTTC. This encodes CASSLAPTGGLYEQYF.

The CDR3 here is CASSPGIKVHEQFF. DNA of the CDR3: TGTGCCAGTAGCCCGGGGATCAAAGTTCATGAGCAGTTCTTC. The genes are TRBV19 and TRBJ2-1; TRBD2 might be the D (5 bases). The V gene lost 6 bases and the J gene lost 8 bases, with 17 bases spanning the gap. The CDR3 contains 14 residues. The germline V gene encodes CDR1 LNHDA and CDR2 SQIVND (reference sequence).

J is TRBJ2-5 and V is TRBV7-3; no clear D. CDR1 is SGHTA and CDR2 is FQGTGA in the germline V gene. The CDR3 contains 13 residues. Trimming stripped 5 bases from V and 2 bases from J, with 9 bases between. The CDR3: CASSPTTQETQYF. CDR3 nucleotide sequence: TGTGCCAGCAGCCCGACAACTCAAGAGACCCAGTACTTC.

The rearrangement uses TRBV19 and TRBJ1-3; possibly TRBD1 for D (6 bases). The V gene lost 5 bases and the J gene lost 0 bases, with 14 bases spanning the gap. CDR3 length: 16 residues. Germline CDR1 is LNHDA and CDR2 is SQIVND (reference sequence). The CDR3 spells CASSPAGATSGNTIYF. CDR3 DNA: TGTGCCAGTAGTCCGGCGGGGGCCACCTCTGGAAACACCATATATTTT.

Points on this clone: Mismatch with germline at one junction end may stem from a read error. The V gene is TRBV28, the J gene TRBJ2-2; maybe TRBD2 (6 bases). Germline CDR1 is MDHEN and CDR2 is SYDVKM. This CDR3 is built from 14 residues. The CDR3 coding sequence is TGTGCCAGCAGTTTAAATACGGGCGGGACGTCTAAGCTTTTT. Translation gives CASSLNTGGTSKLF. Complete variable domain (other parts from reference TRBV28 and TRBJ2-2): DVKVTQSSRYLVKRTGEKVFLECVQDMDHENMFWYRQDPGLGLRLIYFSYDVKMKEKGDIPEGYSVSREKKERFSLILESASTNQTSMYLCASSLNTGGTSKLFGEGSRLTVL.

The rearrangement uses TRBV11-3 and TRBJ2-1, with 11 positions matching TRBD1. Unmatched junction bases numbered 2, after V lost 1 base and J lost 6 bases. The CDR3 sequence is 15 residues long. Per germline, CDR1 SGHNT and CDR2 YENEEA. CDR3 amino acids: CASSLGTGGRNEQFF. CDR3 DNA: TGTGCCAGCAGCTTAGGGACAGGGGGCCGCAATGAGCAGTTCTTC.

This chain links TRBV4-2 with TRBJ1-3, with 7 bases lining up with TRBD1. Germline CDR1 is LGHNA and CDR2 is YNFKEQ. The CDR3 has 16 residues. V lost 4 bases to trimming and J lost 0 bases; unmatched junction nucleotides: 6. For the CDR3, the DNA is TGTGCCAGCAGCCCCACGACAGGGCGCTCTGGAAACACCATATATTTT. This translates into CASSPTTGRSGNTIYF.

This chain connects TRBV19 to TRBJ2-7; D possibly corresponds to TRBD2 (5 bases). The V gene lost 0 bases and the J gene lost 2 bases, with 14 bases spanning the gap. Germline assignment: CDR1 LNHDA and CDR2 SQIVND (reference sequence). The CDR3 has 16 residues. CDR3 nucleotide sequence: TGTGCCAGTAGTATAGATTTCGGGGATTCGACCTACGAGCAGTACTTC. It encodes CASSIDFGDSTYEQYF.

This clone was counted a few times. The J gene is TRBJ2-3, the V gene TRBV5-4; D is perhaps TRBD2 (6 bases). Germline V gives CDR1 SGHNT, CDR2 YYREEE (reference sequence). The CDR3 has 15 amino acids. Trimming took 4 bases from V and 0 from J, leaving 12 bases between them. CDR3 nucleotides: TGTGCCAGCAGCGACTCGGGAGCTAGCACAGATACGCAGTATTTT. Translated: CASSDSGASTDTQYF.

This chain links TRBV4-2 with TRBJ2-3; 7 bases are a match to TRBD2. V was clipped by 3 bases and J by 0 bases; unmatched bases: 9. The CDR3 loop spans 17 amino acids. The germline CDR1 and CDR2 sequences are LGHNA and YNFKEQ. The CDR3, as DNA: TGTGCCAGCAGCCAGACCTTAGCGGGTTCTAGCACAGATACGCAGTATTTT. This translates into CASSQTLAGSSTDTQYF.

The rearrangement uses TRBV14 and TRBJ1-2; no clear D. The CDR3 runs 14 residues. Germline V gives CDR1 SGHDN, CDR2 FVKESK. The germline V and J ends were trimmed by 5 bases and 3 bases, with 13 bases remaining between them. The CDR3 sequence: CASSMILRDYGYTF. The DNA for the CDR3 is TGTGCCAGCAGCATGATCTTACGGGACTATGGCTACACCTTC.

The chain links TRBV29-1 to TRBJ1-1; 7 bases are shared with TRBD1. CDR1 is SQVTM, CDR2 ANQGSEA, per germline. V lost 7 bases and J lost 5; bases outside the gene matches: 13. CDR3 length: 14 residues. The CDR3 sequence is CSAVSTGPRTEAFF. The CDR3, as DNA: TGCAGCGCCGTCTCGACAGGGCCGAGGACTGAAGCTTTCTTT.

The V and J genes are TRBV6-1 and TRBJ1-1; 10 bases line up with TRBD1. After removal of 5 bases from V and 4 bases from J, the junction contained 7 bases not matched to a gene. The CDR3 contains 15 residues. Germline loops: CDR1 MNHNS, CDR2 SASEGT. The CDR3 spells CASSSRDRGVTEAFF. In DNA, the CDR3 is TGTGCCAGCAGTTCCCGGGACAGGGGTGTCACTGAAGCTTTCTTT.

J is TRBJ2-5 and V is TRBV7-2; 14 bases line up with TRBD2. This CDR3 is 16 amino acids long. V was clipped by 2 bases and J by 4 bases; unmatched bases: 3. Germline CDR1 and CDR2: SGHTA and FQGNSA. CDR3 coding DNA: TGTGCCAGCAGCTTACCTGGACTAGCGGGGGGAGAGACCCAGTACTTC. Its protein product is CASSLPGLAGGETQYF.

The chain links TRBV5-6 to TRBJ2-1, with 8 bases identical to TRBD2. Germline-derived CDR1 and CDR2 are SGHDT and YYEEEE. Losses at the gene ends were 5 bases for V and 8 bases for J; bases not matched to a gene: 15. The CDR3 is 16 amino acids. The CDR3 DNA sequence: TGTGCCAGCAGTCTGATACGGACTAGCCAGGCCGATGAGCAGTTCTTC. It yields the protein CASSLIRTSQADEQFF.

The chain recombines TRBV28 with TRBJ1-2, with unresolved D. CDR1 is MDHEN and CDR2 is SYDVKM in the germline V gene. CDR3 length: 15 amino acids. Deletions cut 6 bases from V and 5 bases from J, with 19 bases between. Here the CDR3 DNA reads TGTGCCAGCAGCCGTACAGAGGGAACTCTTTATGGCTACACCTTC. The encoded protein is CASSRTEGTLYGYTF.

The chain has TRBV5-1 and TRBJ1-4; 7 positions match TRBD1. Germline V CDR1 and CDR2: SGHRS, YFSETQ. With V trimmed by 3 bases and J by 5 bases, 7 bases remained unmatched. The CDR3 has 15 residues. CDR3 sequence (DNA): TGCGCCAGCAGCTGGGGGACAGCGACGAATGAAAAACTGTTTTTT. Protein product: CASSWGTATNEKLFF. The whole variable domain, remainder taken from reference TRBV5-1 and TRBJ1-4, is KAGVTQTPRYLIKTRGQQVTLSCSPISGHRSVSWYQQTPGQGLQFLFEYFSETQRNKGNFPGRFSGRQFSNSRSEMNVSTLELGDSALYLCASSWGTATNEKLFFGSGTQLSVL.